This record concerns one T cell receptor beta chain sequence. What it recognizes is unknown. The sample comes from a study of response to subunit inactivated influenza vaccine. General study points: Authors suggested that a seasonal influenza vaccination recruits few new T cells each time.

TCRdb itself ran the RT-PCR reads through MiXCR, one entry per CDR3 protein. The sample has 400,000 to 650,000 distinct CDR3 sequences; approximately 6.9% are singletons. V lost 3 bases and J lost 0, with 18 bases in between. Germline CDR1 and CDR2: LGHNA and YNFKEQ. The CDR3 contains 18 residues. The TCR comes from a man aged 50 to 69 who received an inactivated influenza vaccine. V gene TRBV4-2 combines with J gene TRBJ1-3; no firm D call. The sample in question was PBMCs from blood, obtained less than 30 months after vaccination. This chain's CDR3 is CASSQARAGTFSGNTIYF. In DNA form, the CDR3 reads TGTGCCAGCAGCCAGGCCCGGGCAGGAACTTTCTCTGGAAACACCATATATTTT.